This TCR beta chain was found in a study of cytomegalovirus exposure and HLA in healthy donors. For the study at large: Unique TCRs from HLA-typed donors, 65 million to 85 million of them, were held in an early data release. General study results and limits: Later analysis indicated greater clonal expansion among HLA-associated TCR beta chains than among equally common other chains.

On this clone: The antigen remains undetermined.

This PCR relied on a set of 60 Vbeta primers and 13 Jbeta primers. The method was immunoSEQ multiplex PCR; TCRdb's version includes in-frame clones alone and lacks a portion of them. The sample lists under 200,000 clones; about four fifths were seen once. Sequencing used PBMCs. This sequence originates from a male donor in good health and CMV-seropositive.

CDR3: CASSLVSGGYNEQFF. The CDR3, as DNA: TGCGCCAGCAGCTTGGTCAGCGGGGGATACAATGAGCAGTTCTTC. The chain recombines TRBV5-1 with TRBJ2-1, with 8 bases matching TRBD2. This CDR3 is 15 amino acids long. Looked up from germline, CDR1 is SGHRS and CDR2 is YFSETQ. V was pared by 0 bases and J by 4 bases, with 3 bases of the junction left unmatched.